This entry lists 27 T cell receptor beta chains sequenced from one sample in a study of CD8 T cells in Susac syndrome. Roughly 0.45 to 1 ug RNA was reverse transcribed with random hexamers. TCRdb analysed the immunoSEQ multiplex PCR reads with MiXCR anew, one entry per CDR3 protein. The sample shows about 150,000 distinct CDR3 sequences, about 95% of them seen only once. The specimen was CD8+ T cells from PBMCs. The receptors come from a human donor with multiple sclerosis.

V usage is TRBV5-4 and J usage is TRBJ1-2; D perhaps matches TRBD1 (6 bases). CDR1 SGHNT and CDR2 YYREEE come from the germline V gene (reference sequence). The length of the CDR3 is 16 residues. V dropped 0 bases and J dropped 4 bases, with 16 bases sitting between them. The CDR3 reads CASSLAGTTYIYGYTF. As DNA, the CDR3 is TGTGCCAGCAGCTTGGCCGGGACAACATATATCTATGGCTACACCTTC.

The V and J genes are TRBV4-1 and TRBJ1-1; tentatively, D is TRBD1 (5 bases). Trimming shortened V by 5 bases and J by 1 base, and 14 bases separated the two germline ends. The germline gives CDR1 MGHRA, CDR2 YSYEKL. The CDR3 is made up of 15 amino acids. This CDR3 reads CASSSLQGGNTEAFF. DNA for the CDR3: TGCGCCAGCAGCTCCCTCCAGGGAGGGAACACTGAAGCTTTCTTT.

This clonotype has only one observation. The V call is TRBV3-1, the J call TRBJ2-6; D may be TRBD2 (5 bases). The CDR3 runs to 17 residues. Germline V gene lookup returns CDR1 LGHDT and CDR2 YNNKEL (reference sequence). V was trimmed by 0 bases and J by 0 bases, leaving 9 bases between them. CDR3 bases: TGTGCCAGCAGCCAAGAACCGGGAAGCTCTGGGGCCAACGTCCTGACTTTC. This sequence encodes CASSQEPGSSGANVLTF. The whole variable domain, filled in from reference TRBV3-1 and TRBJ2-6, reads DTAVSQTPKYLVTQMGNDKSIKCEQNLGHDTMYWYKQDSKKFLKIMFSYNNKELIINETVPNRFSPKSPDKAHLNLHINSLELGDSAVYFCASSQEPGSSGANVLTFGAGSRLTVL.

J is TRBJ2-7 and V is TRBV2, with TRBD1 as a possible D gene (6 bases). CDR1 and CDR2 (germline): SNHLY, FYNNEI. The CDR3 length is 15 residues. Trimming shortened V by 10 bases and J by 2 bases, and 21 bases separated the two germline ends. This chain's CDR3 is CAITPRDIRTYEQYF. DNA of the CDR3: TGTGCCATCACGCCTCGGGACATTAGAACCTACGAGCAGTACTTC.

The chain links TRBV25-1 to TRBJ1-1; 8 nucleotides agree with TRBD1. CDR1 is MGHDK, CDR2 SYGVNS, per germline. V lost 9 bases to trimming and J lost 11 bases; unmatched junction nucleotides: 5. CDR3 length equals 10 residues. This chain's CDR3 is CARYRGRAFF. CDR3 DNA: TGTGCCAGGTACAGGGGGAGGGCTTTCTTT.

The chain links TRBV3-1 to TRBJ2-1; maybe TRBD1 (6 bases). The CDR3 extends over 17 amino acids. Trimming cost V 4 bases and J 9 bases, with 25 bases left between them. The V gene's germline CDR1 is LGHDT and CDR2 YNNKEL (reference sequence). CDR3 DNA sequence: TGTGCCAGCAGCCTAAACCTTCCGGGACAACTGGCCAGTGAGCAGTTCTTC. Protein: CASSLNLPGQLASEQFF.

This rearrangement joins TRBV2 to TRBJ2-1, with 9 positions matching TRBD2. V shed 4 bases, J shed 7 bases, and the junction held 8 bases outside the gene matches. Per germline, CDR1 SNHLY and CDR2 FYNNEI. The length of the CDR3 is 15 residues. CDR3 sequence: CASSGTLAGVNEQFF. The CDR3 DNA is TGTGCCAGCAGTGGTACCTTAGCGGGGGTAAATGAGCAGTTCTTC. The variable domain in full, with the rest retrieved from reference TRBV2 and TRBJ2-1, is EPEVTQTPSHQVTQMGQEVILRCVPISNHLYFYWYRQILGQKVEFLVSFYNNEISEKSEIFDDQFSVERPDGSNFTLKIRSTKLEDSAMYFCASSGTLAGVNEQFFGPGTRLTVL.

The chain combines TRBV9 with TRBJ1-1; D gene ambiguous. The CDR3 is made up of 15 amino acids. The germline V gene encodes CDR1 SGDLS and CDR2 YYNGEE. V was pared by 0 bases and J by 1 base, with 10 bases between. This CDR3 reads CASSVEVGKNTEAFF. Here the CDR3 DNA reads TGTGCCAGCAGCGTAGAAGTGGGGAAGAACACTGAAGCTTTCTTT.

V usage is TRBV27 and J usage is TRBJ2-7, with TRBD2 matching over 7 bases. The CDR3 sequence is 14 residues long. CDR1 is MNHEY, CDR2 SMNVEV, per germline (reference sequence). The V segment lost 6 bases and the J segment 4 bases; nucleotides outside the gene matches: 9. The CDR3 coding sequence is TGTGCCAGCAGATCCTTGGGGGGGACTTACGAGCAGTACGTC. Its translation: CASRSLGGTYEQYV.

V and J are TRBV12-5 and TRBJ2-1; 9 bases match TRBD1. CDR1 and CDR2 from the germline V gene are LGHNT and FRNRAP. The CDR3 length is 15 residues. The ends lost 0 bases at V and 8 bases at J; junction bases unmatched: 5. Written as DNA, the CDR3 is TGTGCTAGTGGTTTGGTATGGGGACAGGGATATGAGCAGTTCTTC. Encoded protein: CASGLVWGQGYEQFF.

This chain uses TRBV14 with TRBJ2-4, with D perhaps matching TRBD2 (6 bases). The CDR3 sequence is 15 residues long. V lost 9 bases, J lost 7 bases, and 22 bases lay in between. Germline CDR1 reads SGHDN; CDR2 reads FVKESK. For the CDR3, the DNA is TGTGCCAGTTCGAGTGAGAGTAGCGGAAGGAACATTCAGTACTTC. Translation: CASSSESSGRNIQYF.

As DNA, the CDR3 is TGTGCCAGCAGCGTAGAGGGGGGTGAGCAGTTCTTC. The encoded protein is CASSVEGGEQFF. This sequence joins TRBV9 and TRBJ2-1; D is possibly TRBD1 or TRBD2 (6 bases each). The germline V and J ends were trimmed by 0 bases and 9 bases, with 7 bases remaining between them. The CDR3 covers 12 residues. Per the germline V gene, CDR1 is SGDLS and CDR2 is YYNGEE.

The chain has TRBV27 and TRBJ1-1, with D perhaps TRBD1 (6 bases). V lost 3 bases and J 7 bases, leaving 12 bases between the germline ends. The germline CDR1 and CDR2 sequences are MNHEY and SMNVEV (reference sequence). The CDR3 is 13 amino acids. The CDR3 loop reads CASSFRRGDEAFF. The CDR3 bases are TGTGCCAGCAGTTTTCGAAGGGGGGATGAAGCTTTCTTT.

The chain uses TRBV7-9 and TRBJ2-2; D is undetermined. Germline CDR1 is SEHNR and CDR2 is FQNEAQ (reference sequence). Between the trimmed V and J ends, which lost 7 bases and 6 bases, there was a span of 9 bases. This CDR3 contains 12 residues. The CDR3 spells CASTFEPGELFF. The CDR3 nucleotides are TGTGCCAGCACCTTCGAGCCCGGGGAGCTGTTTTTT.

The J gene is TRBJ2-3, the V gene TRBV20-1; D is possibly TRBD2 (5 bases). The germline V gene has CDR1 DFQATT and CDR2 SNEGSKA (reference sequence). Trimming took 0 bases from V and 1 from J, leaving 8 bases between them. The length of the CDR3 is 14 residues. CDR3 protein: CSARDQEGTDTQYF. CDR3 bases: TGCAGTGCTAGAGATCAGGAGGGCACAGATACGCAGTATTTT.

This chain joins TRBV27 and TRBJ1-1, with a possible D match to TRBD1 (5 bases). Trimming cost V 5 bases and J 4 bases, with 11 bases left between them. This CDR3 contains 13 residues. In germline, CDR1 is MNHEY, CDR2 SMNVEV (reference sequence). The CDR3 region has the DNA TGTGCCAGCAGTCCAGGGCGCGGCACTGAAGCTTTCTTT. It specifies CASSPGRGTEAFF.

V usage is TRBV20-1 and J usage is TRBJ2-5; no clear D gene. The V end lost 1 base, the J end lost 1 base, and 4 bases lay between the germline ends. CDR3 length equals 12 residues. Germline assignment: CDR1 DFQATT and CDR2 SNEGSKA (reference sequence). The CDR3 sequence is CSARGGQETQYF. For the CDR3, the DNA is TGCAGTGCTAGAGGCGGCCAAGAGACCCAGTACTTC.

The rearrangement joins TRBV12-3 or TRBV12-4 to TRBJ2-7; 8 bases are a match to TRBD1. The CDR3 consists of 13 residues. The trim removed 6 bases at V and 4 bases at J, leaving 5 bases unmatched. CDR3 DNA: TGTGCCAGCAGCCGGGGACAGGCTTACGAGCAGTACGTC. Residues: CASSRGQAYEQYV.

This clonotype came up a few times. The rearrangement joins TRBV29-1 to TRBJ1-2; D call uncertain. Between the trimmed V and J ends, which lost 4 bases and 7 bases, there was a span of 1 base. The CDR3 is 8 amino acids. In germline, CDR1 is SQVTM, CDR2 ANQGSEA. CDR3 amino acids: CSVAGYTF. Here the CDR3 DNA reads TGCAGCGTTGCTGGCTACACCTTC.

CDR3 nucleotide sequence: TGTGCCAGCAGCTGGACCCCCGGCGAGACCCAGTACTTC. Protein product: CASSWTPGETQYF. The rearrangement joins TRBV12-3 or TRBV12-4 to TRBJ2-5; D unresolved. Trimming cost V 6 bases and J 5 bases, with 13 bases left between them. The CDR3 contains 13 residues.

This clonotype was recorded only once. The genes are TRBV14 and TRBJ2-1; D gene uncertain. This CDR3 has 18 residues. Germline CDR1 SGHDN, CDR2 FVKESK. Trimming took 0 bases from V and 7 from J, leaving 22 bases between them. The CDR3 DNA reads TGTGCCAGCAGCCAAGATCCAGTGTCGTCAGGCTCGTGGAATGAGCAGTTCTTC. Its translation: CASSQDPVSSGSWNEQFF. Filled out from reference TRBV14 and TRBJ2-1, the complete variable domain reads EAGVTQFPSHSVIEKGQTVTLRCDPISGHDNLYWYRRVMGKEIKFLLHFVKESKQDESGMPNNRFLAERTGGTYSTLKVQPAELEDSGVYFCASSQDPVSSGSWNEQFFGPGTRLTVL.

The rearrangement uses TRBV29-1 and TRBJ1-5, with TRBD1 as a possible D gene (5 bases). The CDR3 runs to 12 residues. The germline CDR1 and CDR2 sequences are SQVTM and ANQGSEA. Trimming pared 4 bases from V and 7 bases from J, leaving 11 bases between. The CDR3 region is CSVGSGDQPQHF. CDR3 sequence (DNA): TGCAGCGTTGGAAGTGGGGACCAGCCCCAGCATTTT.

The genes are TRBV23-1 and TRBJ2-7; D gene ambiguous. TRBV23-1 is reported as an ORF; its role is uncertain. The CDR3 is made up of 16 amino acids. V lost 5 bases to trimming and J lost 0 bases, with 17 bases between them. The CDR3 bases are TGCGCCAGCAGTTCCCCATTGGACCAATCCTCCTACGAGCAGTACGTC. Its translation is CASSSPLDQSSYEQYV.

The chain recombines TRBV29-1 with TRBJ1-3; tentative D call: TRBD1 (5 bases). Trimming left V 5 bases short and J 3 bases short, with 14 bases between. Germline values: CDR1 SQVTM, CDR2 ANQGSEA. This CDR3 has 14 residues. The CDR3 region is CSVRRDGGGNTIYF. CDR3 nucleotide sequence: TGCAGCGTTCGAAGGGACGGGGGTGGAAACACCATATATTTT.

The chain joins TRBV29-1 to TRBJ1-2, with 9 bases that match TRBD1. Germline CDR1 reads SQVTM; CDR2 reads ANQGSEA. The CDR3 loop spans 13 amino acids. Losses at the gene ends were 4 bases for V and 6 bases for J; bases not matched to a gene: 6. DNA for the CDR3: TGCAGCGTTGGCGTACAGGGGGCGGATGGCTACACCTTC. Its protein product is CSVGVQGADGYTF.

The chain employs TRBV7-9 and TRBJ1-6, with 8 bases identical to TRBD1. With 2 bases clipped from V and 7 bases from J, the junction kept 4 bases outside the gene matches. This CDR3 is built from 15 residues. Germline V gives CDR1 SEHNR, CDR2 FQNEAQ (reference sequence). In DNA form, the CDR3 reads TGTGCCAGCAGCTTACCCGGACAGGGCAATTCACCCCTCCACTTT. Translating it yields CASSLPGQGNSPLHF.

The V call is TRBV14, the J call TRBJ2-6; D is tentatively TRBD1 or TRBD2 (5 bases each). Germline assignment: CDR1 SGHDN and CDR2 FVKESK. The V end was cut by 3 bases, the J end by 2 bases, with 11 bases between. This CDR3 contains 16 residues. CDR3 in DNA: TGTGCCAGCAGCCAGGGACGATACCCTGGGGCCAACGTCCTGACTTTC. It encodes CASSQGRYPGANVLTF. The full variable domain, its missing parts supplied by reference TRBV14 and TRBJ2-6, is EAGVTQFPSHSVIEKGQTVTLRCDPISGHDNLYWYRRVMGKEIKFLLHFVKESKQDESGMPNNRFLAERTGGTYSTLKVQPAELEDSGVYFCASSQGRYPGANVLTFGAGSRLTVL.